This TCR beta chain was profiled in a study of radiotherapy plus CTLA-4 blockade in lung cancer. Study in general: Objective responses were documented in about 20% of patients, with disease control in around 30%. Study-level points and caveats: Early clonal dynamics of blood T cells, together with interferon-beta, were reported as the best response predictor. Tumor-origin TCR clones grew in blood after radiotherapy plus ipilimumab.

About this clone itself: Its antigen is unidentified.

People whose metastatic non-small-cell lung cancer was chemo-refractory got focal radiation along with CTLA-4 blockade by ipilimumab. The repertoire was sequenced with immunoSEQ multiplex PCR; TCRdb's copy has only in-frame clones and lacks some. The table records approximately 77,000 clones, over 70% of them present only once. The CDR3 sequence is 14 residues long. CDR1 and CDR2 from the germline V gene are SGHTA and FQGTGA. Trimming removed 1 base at V and 10 bases at J, with 14 bases between. This chain links TRBV7-3 with TRBJ2-1; D is perhaps TRBD1 (6 bases). The receptor was derived from a human donor with non-small cell lung cancer whose response to radiotherapy plus ipilimumab could not be evaluated. Some clones in this sample may be carry-over from other donors' samples. Sequenced here: peripheral blood, sampled from a patient treated with radiotherapy plus ipilimumab. The CDR3 nucleotides are TGTGCCAGCAGCTTAAGCAGGGGATCGGGGGAGCAGTTCTTC. Translating gives CASSLSRGSGEQFF.